This T cell receptor beta chain was sequenced for a study of blood T cell repertoires in COVID-19. Profiled with immunoSEQ multiplex PCR; TCRdb holds only in-frame clones, not every one. The sample holds 300,000 to 450,000 clones, more than 80% seen once. The CDR3 contains 15 residues. V lost 4 bases to trimming and J lost 4 bases; unmatched junction nucleotides: 5. From germline, CDR1 is SEHNR and CDR2 FQNEAQ (reference sequence). V gene TRBV7-9 combines with J gene TRBJ2-1; TRBD2 aligns across 9 bases. The receptor was derived from a woman aged 30 to 39 with COVID-19, enrolled during active disease. Sequencing was carried out using peripheral blood. The CDR3 loop reads CASSSGLAKYNEQFF. The DNA for the CDR3 is TGTGCCAGCAGCTCGGGACTAGCCAAATACAATGAGCAGTTCTTC.